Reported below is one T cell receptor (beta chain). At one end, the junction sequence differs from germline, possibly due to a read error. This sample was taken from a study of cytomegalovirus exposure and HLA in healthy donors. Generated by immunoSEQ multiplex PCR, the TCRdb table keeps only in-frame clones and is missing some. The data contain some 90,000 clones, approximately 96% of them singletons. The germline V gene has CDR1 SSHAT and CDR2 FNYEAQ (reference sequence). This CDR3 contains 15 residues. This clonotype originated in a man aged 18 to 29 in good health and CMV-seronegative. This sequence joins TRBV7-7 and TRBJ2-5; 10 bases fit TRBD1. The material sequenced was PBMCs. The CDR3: CASSPGQGIGETQYF. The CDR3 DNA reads TGTGCTAGCAGCCCGGGACAGGGGATAGGGGAGACCCAGTACTTC.